The subject of this entry is one T cell receptor beta chain. The PCR ran on 60 Vbeta and 13 Jbeta primers. Using immunoSEQ multiplex PCR, the repertoire was profiled, and TCRdb retains in-frame clones only, with some absent. The sample lists 75,000 to 100,000 clones; 69% were seen once. This specimen comes from a study of cytomegalovirus exposure and HLA in healthy donors. J lost 8 bases, V lost 8 bases, and 11 bases had no gene match. The CDR3 totals 13 residues. Germline CDR1 reads MNHNY; CDR2 reads SVGAGI (reference sequence). The receptor's source is a female donor in good health and CMV-seronegative. V is TRBV6-6 and J is TRBJ1-2, with 7 bases lining up with TRBD1. Sequenced input: PBMCs. This chain's CDR3 is CASGINQGEGYTF. The CDR3 DNA is TGTGCCAGCGGTATAAATCAGGGGGAAGGCTACACCTTC.